Below are 23 T cell receptor beta chains sequenced from a single sample in a study of blood T cell repertoires in COVID-19. Generated by immunoSEQ multiplex PCR, the TCRdb table keeps only in-frame clones and is missing some. The repertoire consists of tens of thousands of clones, with 85% to 90% occurring once and the leading ten covering 2.5% to 3%. Sequenced: peripheral blood. These receptors were taken from a man aged 50 or older with acute or convalescent COVID-19.

The chain combines TRBV18 with TRBJ2-7, with 7 bases that match TRBD1. V shed 2 bases and J 2 bases; nucleotides not matched to a gene: 6. Germline-derived CDR1 and CDR2 are KGHSH and LQKENI. CDR3 length: 15 residues. Here the CDR3 reads CASSPSPGQAYEQYV. The CDR3 DNA reads TGTGCCAGCTCACCAAGCCCCGGACAGGCCTACGAGCAGTACGTC.

Only a few counts were recorded for this clone. The gene calls are TRBV5-5 and TRBJ1-5; D is undetermined. From germline, CDR1 is SGHKS and CDR2 YYEKEE (reference sequence). The CDR3 totals 15 residues. Trimming cost V 4 bases and J 7 bases, with 18 bases left between them. The CDR3 bases are TGTGCCAGCAGCCAGATTCCCGAAGGAGGCCAGCCCCAGCATTTT. This gives the protein CASSQIPEGGQPQHF.

The V call is TRBV11-1, the J call TRBJ1-1, with D possibly TRBD1 on 6 matching bases. The CDR3 length is 16 residues. Germline CDR1 is SGHAT and CDR2 is FQDESV (reference sequence). Deletions cut 2 bases from V and 2 bases from J, with 15 bases between. CDR3 coding DNA: TGTGCCAGCAGCTTATTCGGCGGGGGCAGAAACACTGAAGCTTTCTTT. Its protein is CASSLFGGGRNTEAFF. The complete variable domain, with remaining parts taken from reference TRBV11-1 and TRBJ1-1, reads EAEVAQSPRYKITEKSQAVAFWCDPISGHATLYWYRQILGQGPELLVQFQDESVVDDSQLPKDRFSAERLKGVDSTLKIQPAELGDSAMYLCASSLFGGGRNTEAFFGQGTRLTVV.

This clone appeared a single time. The chain joins TRBV9 to TRBJ2-1; possible D gene TRBD2, 5 bases. V was trimmed by 0 bases and J by 10 bases, leaving 8 bases between them. Germline V gene lookup returns CDR1 SGDLS and CDR2 YYNGEE. This CDR3 has 12 amino acids. This CDR3 reads CASSVAGWEQFF. In DNA form, the CDR3 reads TGTGCCAGCAGCGTAGCGGGGTGGGAGCAGTTCTTC.

The V call is TRBV2, the J call TRBJ1-1; D remains ambiguous. This CDR3 has 13 residues. Trimming shortened V by 2 bases and J by 5 bases, and 9 bases separated the two germline ends. CDR1 SNHLY and CDR2 FYNNEI come from the germline V gene. The CDR3 protein is CASSENGNTEAFF. DNA for the CDR3: TGTGCCAGCAGTGAAAACGGGAATACTGAAGCTTTCTTT.

The chain links TRBV6-5 to TRBJ2-1; 7 bases align to TRBD2. This CDR3 contains 14 residues. Germline V gene lookup returns CDR1 MNHEY and CDR2 SVGAGI. Trimming at V came to 4 bases and at J to 9 bases, leaving 9 bases not matched to a gene. CDR3 bases: TGTGCCAGCAGTTTGAGGGGACTAATCGTTGAGCAGTTCTTC. Encoded protein: CASSLRGLIVEQFF.

In this sample, this clone turned up once. The V call is TRBV28, the J call TRBJ2-1, with 9 bases lining up with TRBD2. Per germline, CDR1 MDHEN and CDR2 SYDVKM. J gave up 2 bases and V 6 bases, and 11 bases lay outside the gene matches. The CDR3 totals 17 residues. This chain's CDR3 is CASRDSSGTLPYNEQFF. The CDR3 DNA is TGTGCCAGCAGAGACTCTAGCGGGACCCTCCCCTACAATGAGCAGTTCTTC.

This clone was seen once. The chain recombines TRBV18 with TRBJ2-4, with D maybe TRBD2 (6 bases). The CDR3 length is 13 residues. Germline values: CDR1 KGHSH, CDR2 LQKENI. Deletions cut 0 bases from V and 10 bases from J, with 10 bases between. DNA for the CDR3: TGTGCCAGCTCACCACCTAGCGGTGAGATTCAGTACTTC. Translated: CASSPPSGEIQYF.

The V call is TRBV6-2 or TRBV6-3, the J call TRBJ2-1; maybe TRBD1 (7 bases). This CDR3 comprises 17 residues. Germline-derived CDR1 and CDR2 are MNHEY and SVGEGT. V was trimmed by 2 bases and J by 0 bases, leaving 14 bases between them. CDR3 nucleotides: TGTGCCAGCAGTTACCAGGGGGGTCTGAGCTCCTACAATGAGCAGTTCTTC. This sequence encodes CASSYQGGLSSYNEQFF.

In the case of this clone: Other DNA sequences in the same sample also yield this CDR3. V and J are TRBV7-9 and TRBJ1-1, with D unresolved. V lost 5 bases and J lost 1, with 11 bases in between. CDR3 length: 14 residues. CDR1 is SEHNR, CDR2 FQNEAQ, per germline (reference sequence). CDR3 region: CASSLGGRNTEAFF. The CDR3 DNA sequence: TGTGCCAGCAGCCTAGGAGGGCGGAACACTGAAGCTTTCTTT.

The J gene is TRBJ2-1, the V gene TRBV30; D gene unclear. From germline, CDR1 is GTSNPN and CDR2 SVGIG (reference sequence). This CDR3 region has 12 residues. Deletions cut 0 bases from V and 6 bases from J, with 6 bases between. DNA of the CDR3: TGTGCCTGGAGTGTACTAAGCAATGAGCAGTTCTTC. Protein product: CAWSVLSNEQFF. Full variable domain (outside the CDR3, taken from reference TRBV30 and TRBJ2-1): SQTIHQWPATLVQPVGSPLSLECTVEGTSNPNLYWYRQAAGRGLQLLFYSVGIGQISSEVPQNLSASRPQDRQFILSSKKLLLSDSGFYLCAWSVLSNEQFFGPGTRLTVL.

With respect to this clone: Other DNA sequences of this sample code for an identical CDR3. This sequence joins TRBV18 and TRBJ2-5; D is perhaps TRBD2 (5 bases). This CDR3 spans 14 amino acids. V was trimmed by 0 bases and J by 5 bases, leaving 10 bases between them. Germline V gene lookup returns CDR1 KGHSH and CDR2 LQKENI. Here the CDR3 reads CASSPPAGMETQYF. In nucleotides, the CDR3 is TGTGCCAGCTCACCACCCGCCGGGATGGAGACCCAGTACTTC.

The V call is TRBV6-5, the J call TRBJ2-1; 11 bases map to TRBD2. The CDR3 loop spans 14 amino acids. Germline CDR1 MNHEY, CDR2 SVGAGI. The junction had 8 bases not matched to a gene; V was cut back by 6 bases and J by 10 bases. CDR3 sequence (DNA): TGTGCCAGCAGAGGTAGCGGGAGGGCCGGGGAGCAGTTCTTC. This translates into CASRGSGRAGEQFF.

The V call is TRBV5-5, the J call TRBJ2-3; D might be TRBD2 (6 bases). Trimming left V 0 bases short and J 4 bases short, with 15 bases between. The CDR3 is made up of 16 amino acids. Germline V lookup: CDR1 SGHKS, CDR2 YYEKEE (reference sequence). CDR3 DNA sequence: TGTGCCAGCAGCTTGGGGGGACTCCCTGGCGCAGATACGCAGTATTTT. It yields the protein CASSLGGLPGADTQYF.

This chain uses TRBV10-3 with TRBJ2-3; tentatively, D is TRBD2 (7 bases). Trimming stripped 5 bases from V and 4 bases from J, with 25 bases between. The CDR3 spans 18 residues. In germline, CDR1 is ENHRY, CDR2 SYGVKD. The CDR3 spells CAISSSGASGRLPDTQYF. Written as DNA, the CDR3 is TGTGCCATCAGTTCCTCGGGGGCTAGCGGTAGATTGCCAGATACGCAGTATTTT.

The chain is built from TRBV18 and TRBJ2-1; D possibly corresponds to TRBD2 (7 bases). The CDR3 runs to 17 residues. Germline V CDR1 and CDR2: KGHSH, LQKENI. The germline V and J ends were trimmed by 3 bases and 1 base, with 16 bases remaining between them. CDR3 in DNA: TGTGCCAGCTCACCGCGGGGGCTAGCGGATTCCTACAATGAGCAGTTCTTC. Translating gives CASSPRGLADSYNEQFF.

The chain uses TRBV30 and TRBJ1-6; 11 bases line up with TRBD1. The germline V gene encodes CDR1 GTSNPN and CDR2 SVGIG (reference sequence). Trimming removed 5 bases from V and 9 bases from J; junction bases left unmatched: 6. The CDR3 is 14 residues long. Here the CDR3 reads CAWSGQGVLSPLHF. In DNA form, the CDR3 reads TGTGCCTGGTCGGGACAGGGGGTGCTTTCACCCCTCCACTTT. The complete variable domain, with remaining parts taken from reference TRBV30 and TRBJ1-6, reads SQTIHQWPATLVQPVGSPLSLECTVEGTSNPNLYWYRQAAGRGLQLLFYSVGIGQISSEVPQNLSASRPQDRQFILSSKKLLLSDSGFYLCAWSGQGVLSPLHFGNGTRLTVT.

The J gene is TRBJ1-5, the V gene TRBV28; D unresolved. Trimming removed 5 bases at V and 5 bases at J, with 7 bases between. CDR3 length equals 12 residues. Germline assignment: CDR1 MDHEN and CDR2 SYDVKM. CDR3 residues: CASSPKYQPQHF. CDR3 nucleotide sequence: TGTGCCAGCAGTCCCAAATATCAGCCCCAGCATTTT.

In DNA form, the CDR3 reads TGTGCCAGCAGTCGAACGGGAGGCGGGACAGATACGCAGTATTTT. Amino acids: CASSRTGGGTDTQYF. The V call is TRBV7-9, the J call TRBJ2-3, with 7 bases matching TRBD2. V was pared by 6 bases and J by 3 bases, with 9 bases of the junction left unmatched. The CDR3 is 15 residues long. The germline V gene has CDR1 SEHNR and CDR2 FQNEAQ (reference sequence).

The chain carries TRBV10-3 and TRBJ2-1; the match to TRBD2 covers 9 bases. V lost 6 bases, J lost 8 bases, and 14 bases stayed unmatched. The germline CDR1 and CDR2 sequences are ENHRY and SYGVKD. This CDR3 is built from 16 residues. The CDR3: CAISALGGRAFYEQFF. As DNA, the CDR3 is TGTGCCATCAGCGCCCTGGGCGGGAGGGCCTTCTATGAGCAGTTCTTC.

The V gene is TRBV27, the J gene TRBJ2-7; possible D gene TRBD2, 5 bases. Trimming stripped 0 bases from V and 7 bases from J, with 16 bases between. The CDR3 covers 15 residues. CDR1 and CDR2 from the germline V gene are MNHEY and SMNVEV (reference sequence). The DNA of the CDR3 is TGTGCCAGCAGTTTATCTCCGGGGTCCCGGCGGGAGCAGTACTTC. It yields the protein CASSLSPGSRREQYF.

The chain is built from TRBV2 and TRBJ1-5; a possible D gene is TRBD1 (6 bases). Germline CDR1 is SNHLY and CDR2 is FYNNEI. The V gene lost 3 bases and the J gene lost 2 bases, with 11 bases spanning the gap. The CDR3 spans 15 residues. The CDR3 sequence: CASSDGRGGNQPQHF. CDR3 nucleotide sequence: TGTGCCAGCAGTGATGGCAGGGGTGGCAATCAGCCCCAGCATTTT. The variable domain in full, completed from reference TRBV2 and TRBJ1-5, reads EPEVTQTPSHQVTQMGQEVILRCVPISNHLYFYWYRQILGQKVEFLVSFYNNEISEKSEIFDDQFSVERPDGSNFTLKIRSTKLEDSAMYFCASSDGRGGNQPQHFGDGTRLSIL.

The chain joins TRBV6-5 to TRBJ1-1; D is undetermined. Between the trimmed V and J ends, which lost 8 bases and 1 base, there was a span of 14 bases. The CDR3 is 14 residues long. Per germline, CDR1 MNHEY and CDR2 SVGAGI. CDR3 loop: CASQTEGRNTEAFF. In DNA form, the CDR3 reads TGTGCCAGCCAAACCGAGGGTAGGAACACTGAAGCTTTCTTT.